The source of this TCR beta chain is a study of regulatory T cells in long-lasting Graves disease. Overall study results and limits: Accuracy could have been hurt by small sample size.

This CDR3 comprises 15 residues. The V gene lost 1 base and the J gene lost 1 base, with 13 bases spanning the gap. The germline V gene encodes CDR1 DFQATT and CDR2 SNEGSKA (reference sequence). This clonotype was seen only once. Its specificity is not known. TCR beta libraries were built with iRepertoire HTBI primers and Arm-PCR of CDR3 regions. TCRdb reanalysed the multiplex PCR reads using MiXCR and keeps one entry per CDR3 protein. This table holds 300,000 to 400,000 distinct CDR3 sequences, about 18% found once. Time point in this sample: persistent/refractory GD, antithyroid drugs over 5 years with positive TRAb. PBMC RNA served as the TCR library source.

This receptor was obtained from a female donor with Graves disease. The chain couples TRBV20-1 to TRBJ1-2, with a tentative D call TRBD1 (5 bases). The starting material was peripheral blood mononuclear cells (PBMCs), obtained when the disease was refractory, from a patient treated with antithyroid drugs. The CDR3 protein is CSARVPGQNNYGYTF. The CDR3 DNA sequence: TGCAGTGCTAGAGTCCCAGGGCAGAATAACTATGGCTACACCTTC.